The next 21 T cell receptor beta chains were all read from a single sample in a study of blood T cell repertoires in COVID-19 (dated by TCRdb to about 2020). The library relied on the immunoSEQ multiplex PCR assay. TCRdb's version of the immuneACCESS table is confined to in-frame rearrangements and falls short of the full clone set. An unresolved V gene accounts for under half of the shortfall where checked; the remainder is of unknown origin. This sample has 100,000 to 150,000 clones in its table, and 81% of those were observed once. Approximately 9.1% of the sample rests with the top ten. Material for sequencing was peripheral blood. These receptors originate from an older woman with active or convalescent COVID-19.

The chain uses TRBV29-1 and TRBJ1-1; 9 nucleotides agree with TRBD1. CDR1 and CDR2 (germline): SQVTM, ANQGSEA. V dropped 8 bases and J dropped 5; count of bases not matched to a gene: 9. The CDR3 runs 13 residues. The CDR3: CSTLTGGGTEAFF. The CDR3 DNA is TGCAGCACCCTGACAGGGGGGGGAACTGAAGCTTTCTTT.

This chain links TRBV5-1 with TRBJ1-2; 10 bases match TRBD1. The V and J ends lost 2 bases and 3 bases, in that order; junction bases with no gene match: 7. Germline-derived CDR1 and CDR2 are SGHRS and YFSETQ. CDR3 size: 16 residues. The CDR3 here is CASSLRTGGQDYGYTF. In nucleotides, the CDR3 is TGCGCCAGCAGCTTAAGGACAGGGGGGCAGGACTATGGCTACACCTTC.

The chain carries TRBV28 and TRBJ1-5; TRBD1 agrees at 9 bases. V lost 5 bases and J lost 8; bases outside the gene matches: 10. CDR3 length equals 15 residues. The germline V gene encodes CDR1 MDHEN and CDR2 SYDVKM. For the CDR3, the DNA is TGTGCCAGCAGTATACTGACAGGGGGTGTAGAGCCCCAGCATTTT. Its protein product is CASSILTGGVEPQHF. Full variable domain (remainder filled in from reference TRBV28 and TRBJ1-5): DVKVTQSSRYLVKRTGEKVFLECVQDMDHENMFWYRQDPGLGLRLIYFSYDVKMKEKGDIPEGYSVSREKKERFSLILESASTNQTSMYLCASSILTGGVEPQHFGDGTRLSIL.

The V gene is TRBV6-1, the J gene TRBJ2-5, with 10 bases aligning to TRBD1. CDR3 length: 16 residues. V shed 4 bases, J shed 4 bases, and the junction held 9 bases outside the gene matches. The germline V gene encodes CDR1 MNHNS and CDR2 SASEGT. CDR3 sequence reads: CASSVRDRGIGETQYF. For the CDR3, the DNA is TGTGCCAGCAGTGTCCGGGACAGGGGAATTGGAGAGACCCAGTACTTC.

V is TRBV6-2 or TRBV6-3 and J is TRBJ2-5; the match to TRBD1 covers 8 bases. The V and J ends lost 5 bases and 5 bases, in that order; junction bases with no gene match: 10. CDR1 MNHEY and CDR2 SVGEGT come from the germline V gene. The length of the CDR3 is 15 residues. The CDR3 here is CASSATGTGEETQYF. CDR3 nucleotides: TGTGCCAGCAGTGCAACCGGGACAGGCGAGGAGACCCAGTACTTC.

The V gene is TRBV5-6, the J gene TRBJ1-2, with TRBD1 as a possible D gene (6 bases). Germline loops: CDR1 SGHDT, CDR2 YYEEEE. V lost 4 bases, J lost 2 bases, and 12 bases lay in between. This CDR3 region has 14 residues. The CDR3 region is CASSPDRPNYGYTF. The CDR3 DNA reads as TGTGCCAGCAGCCCCGACAGGCCAAACTATGGCTACACCTTC.

The chain combines TRBV6-5 with TRBJ1-1, with D maybe TRBD1 (6 bases). Per germline, CDR1 MNHEY and CDR2 SVGAGI. Trimming shortened V by 4 bases and J by 1 base, and 13 bases separated the two germline ends. The CDR3 totals 15 residues. This chain's CDR3 is CASSFRDTGNTEAFF. CDR3 in DNA: TGTGCCAGCAGTTTCCGGGACACCGGGAACACTGAAGCTTTCTTT.

The chain has TRBV27 and TRBJ2-5; D ambiguous. The V gene's germline CDR1 is MNHEY and CDR2 SMNVEV (reference sequence). The V end was cut by 4 bases, the J end by 1 base, with 7 bases between. This CDR3 spans 13 amino acids. The CDR3 DNA reads TGTGCCAGCAGTTCCTATGCCCAAGAGACCCAGTACTTC. This gives the protein CASSSYAQETQYF.

This clone was counted a few times. V and J are TRBV19 and TRBJ1-1; no clear D. This CDR3 comprises 17 residues. Germline V gives CDR1 LNHDA, CDR2 SQIVND (reference sequence). V lost 1 base and J 4 bases, leaving 19 bases between the germline ends. The CDR3 sequence: CASSIGGTKAGGTEAFF. CDR3 sequence (DNA): TGTGCCAGTAGTATAGGGGGAACCAAGGCGGGCGGCACTGAAGCTTTCTTT.

The chain employs TRBV10-3 and TRBJ2-3; 7 bases map to TRBD1. The CDR3 consists of 17 residues. Germline-derived CDR1 and CDR2 are ENHRY and SYGVKD. The junction had 8 bases not matched to a gene; V was cut back by 2 bases and J by 0 bases. The CDR3: CAISERDSRASTDTQYF. The CDR3 coding sequence is TGTGCCATCAGTGAGAGGGACAGTCGAGCTAGCACAGATACGCAGTATTTT.

This chain connects TRBV4-2 to TRBJ2-6; D is unresolved. The CDR3 totals 19 residues. Germline CDR1 reads LGHNA; CDR2 reads YNFKEQ. V shed 0 bases and J shed 0 bases, with 15 bases lying between them. CDR3: CASSQDPLSSGSGANVLTF. DNA of the CDR3: TGTGCCAGCAGCCAAGATCCGCTATCCTCAGGCTCTGGGGCCAACGTCCTGACTTTC.

This clone was seen a single time. The chain employs TRBV5-4 and TRBJ1-2, with 9 bases fitting TRBD1. Germline trimming cut 0 bases from V and 5 bases from J; bases unmatched to any gene: 5. CDR3 length: 15 amino acids. Germline V lookup: CDR1 SGHNT, CDR2 YYREEE (reference sequence). CDR3 residues: CASSLGGTGIYGYTF. In DNA, the CDR3 is TGTGCCAGCAGCTTGGGGGGGACAGGGATTTATGGCTACACCTTC.

V gene TRBV18 combines with J gene TRBJ1-1; TRBD1 might be the D (6 bases). The germline V gene has CDR1 KGHSH and CDR2 LQKENI. This CDR3 has 16 residues. V was shortened by 0 bases and J by 1 base, with 12 bases between the two germline ends. The CDR3 loop reads CASSPPPGVGNTEAFF. CDR3 DNA: TGTGCCAGCTCACCACCCCCAGGGGTTGGGAACACTGAAGCTTTCTTT.

The chain is built from TRBV6-6 and TRBJ1-3, with 7 bases that match TRBD1. With V trimmed by 6 bases and J by 0 bases, 5 bases remained unmatched. This CDR3 is 15 amino acids long. Germline loops: CDR1 MNHNY, CDR2 SVGAGI (reference sequence). Here the CDR3 reads CASSTAGGSGNTIYF. The CDR3 region has the DNA TGTGCCAGCAGCACAGCAGGGGGCTCTGGAAACACCATATATTTT.

V usage is TRBV28 and J usage is TRBJ2-2; possible D gene TRBD1, 6 bases. Trimming took off 5 bases at V and 5 bases at J, with 12 bases between the two ends. The CDR3 is 14 residues long. CDR1 and CDR2 (germline): MDHEN, SYDVKM. CDR3: CASSLRTETGELFF. Here the CDR3 DNA reads TGTGCCAGCAGTCTTAGGACAGAAACCGGGGAGCTGTTTTTT.

The V gene is TRBV28, the J gene TRBJ2-5; no definite D call. The CDR3 loop spans 14 amino acids. Between the trimmed V and J ends, which lost 2 bases and 1 base, there was a span of 8 bases. Looked up from germline, CDR1 is MDHEN and CDR2 is SYDVKM. CDR3 sequence (DNA): TGTGCCAGCAGTTTAATAGGAGTCCAAGAGACCCAGTACTTC. Its protein is CASSLIGVQETQYF.

The gene calls are TRBV27 and TRBJ1-2, with 7 nucleotides matching TRBD1. The CDR3 totals 14 residues. V shed 4 bases, J shed 7 bases, and the junction held 9 bases outside the gene matches. Germline V lookup: CDR1 MNHEY, CDR2 SMNVEV (reference sequence). The CDR3: CASSSLTGSRGYTF. CDR3 sequence (DNA): TGTGCCAGCAGTTCGTTGACAGGGAGCCGTGGCTACACCTTC.

This chain links TRBV5-8 with TRBJ1-5; D unclear. There are 16 residues in the CDR3. Germline loops: CDR1 SGHTS, CDR2 YDEGEE. With 2 bases removed from V and 5 bases from J, the gap between germline ends came to 17 bases. The CDR3 here is CASSLAVQAGYQPQHF. The CDR3 DNA is TGTGCCAGCAGCTTAGCGGTCCAGGCGGGATATCAGCCCCAGCATTTT.

J is TRBJ1-2 and V is TRBV4-1; tentative D call: TRBD1 (6 bases). V shed 3 bases and J shed 4 bases, with 18 bases lying between them. The CDR3 loop spans 16 amino acids. Looked up from germline, CDR1 is MGHRA and CDR2 is YSYEKL. This chain's CDR3 is CASSHFTRGSSYGYTF. The CDR3, as DNA: TGCGCCAGCAGCCACTTCACCAGGGGATCGAGCTATGGCTACACCTTC.

The rearrangement links TRBV3-1 (or the pseudogene TRBV3-2) to TRBJ2-5; 7 nucleotides agree with TRBD2. The CDR3 contains 13 residues. Germline CDR1 LGHDT, CDR2 YNNKEL (reference sequence). The V gene end was trimmed by 4 bases and the J gene end by 5 bases; junction bases not matched to a gene: 4. The chain's CDR3 is CASSPTGGETQYF. In DNA form, the CDR3 reads TGTGCCAGCAGCCCTACCGGGGGGGAGACCCAGTACTTC.

This clone was recorded a few times. V is TRBV7-8 and J is TRBJ2-5, with TRBD2 matching over 15 bases. The V and J ends lost 4 bases and 5 bases, in that order; junction bases with no gene match: 14. This CDR3 has 19 amino acids. Germline V gene data show CDR1 as SGHVS and CDR2 as FQNEAQ. The DNA of the CDR3 is TGTGCCAGCAGCTCCCCACGAGGACTAGCGGGGGGGCCGAGGGAGACCCAGTACTTC. It encodes CASSSPRGLAGGPRETQYF.